Here is one T cell receptor beta chain with its context. Its antigen remains unknown. TCR alpha and TCR beta cDNA libraries with sample barcodes and UMIs came from 5'RACE using constant-segment primers. From the 5' RACE reads, TCRdb called clonotypes with MiXCR, one entry per CDR3 protein. Of hundreds of thousands of distinct CDR3 sequences listed, approximately 15% were seen once; the top ten hold roughly 21%. The CDR3 spans 13 residues. Germline V lookup: CDR1 MNHEY, CDR2 SVGAGI. V was trimmed by 5 bases and J by 5 bases, leaving 12 bases between them. The data belong to a study of T-cell memory formation after mild COVID-19. Study-wide results and limits: Some clones that responded turned up in pre-infection memory, which suggests that cross-reactive memory joined in. CD4+ contracting clones lay mainly in CM and EM, CD8+ ones in EMRA.

V and J are TRBV6-5 and TRBJ1-1, with D uncertain. The material sequenced was PBMCs or a T cell subset sorted from them (not recorded which). The clonotype originates from a young man who had mild COVID-19 (a few samples of this study predate the infection). Cell type and time point are not known. This CDR3 is CASSKAGGTEAFF. CDR3 DNA: TGTGCCAGCAGTAAGGCGGGAGGGACTGAAGCTTTCTTT.